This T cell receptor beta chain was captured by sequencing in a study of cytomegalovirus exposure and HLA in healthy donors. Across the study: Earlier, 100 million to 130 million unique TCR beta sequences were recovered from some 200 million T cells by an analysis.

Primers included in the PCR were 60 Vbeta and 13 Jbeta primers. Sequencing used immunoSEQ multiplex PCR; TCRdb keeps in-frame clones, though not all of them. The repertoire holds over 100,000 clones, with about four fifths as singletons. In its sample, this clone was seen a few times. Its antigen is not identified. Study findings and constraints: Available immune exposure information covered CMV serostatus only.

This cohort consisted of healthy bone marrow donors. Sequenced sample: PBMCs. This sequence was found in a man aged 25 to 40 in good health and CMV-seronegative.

The CDR3 region has the DNA TGTGCCAGCAGCTTGGGACTAGCGGTTCTGAACGAGCAGTACTTC. Residues: CASSLGLAVLNEQYF. The chain links TRBV5-5 to TRBJ2-7, with TRBD2 matching over 9 bases. This CDR3 is built from 15 residues. V shed 0 bases and J 5 bases; nucleotides not matched to a gene: 6. Germline loops: CDR1 SGHKS, CDR2 YYEKEE (reference sequence).